This entry is about one T cell receptor (beta chain). These data come from a study of blood T cell repertoires in COVID-19. Across the study: The origin of the acute and convalescent COVID-19 samples was the United States, Italy and Spain. The cDNA or gDNA used as material had been derived from T cells, B-cell-depleted T cells, or PBMCs.

The CDR3 extends over 15 amino acids. The trim removed 5 bases at V and 5 bases at J, leaving 7 bases unmatched. Germline values: CDR1 MNHEY, CDR2 SMNVEV (reference sequence). The data were produced by immunoSEQ multiplex PCR, yet TCRdb's version contains in-frame clones alone and is incomplete. The data contain a few hundred thousand clones, 86% of them singletons. This sequence was found in a woman in her forties or fifties with acute or convalescent COVID-19. The genes are TRBV27 and TRBJ2-1; 9 nucleotides align to TRBD1. Input material: peripheral blood. The chain's CDR3 is CASSLGQGLHNEQFF. The CDR3 DNA follows: TGTGCCAGCAGTCTCGGACAGGGGCTCCACAATGAGCAGTTCTTC.